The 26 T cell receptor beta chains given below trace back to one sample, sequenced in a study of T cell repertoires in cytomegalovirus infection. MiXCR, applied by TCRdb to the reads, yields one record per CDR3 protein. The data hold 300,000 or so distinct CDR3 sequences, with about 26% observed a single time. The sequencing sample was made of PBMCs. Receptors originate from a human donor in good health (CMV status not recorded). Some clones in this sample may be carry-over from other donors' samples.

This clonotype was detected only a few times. The chain's CDR3 is CATSPPGMDQPQHF. The CDR3 DNA sequence: TGTGCCACCAGCCCCCCCGGAATGGATCAGCCCCAGCATTTT. V and J are TRBV6-1 and TRBJ1-5; D remains ambiguous. CDR3 length: 14 residues. CDR1 is MNHNS, CDR2 SASEGT, per germline. V gave up 10 bases and J gave up 5 bases, with 18 bases separating them.

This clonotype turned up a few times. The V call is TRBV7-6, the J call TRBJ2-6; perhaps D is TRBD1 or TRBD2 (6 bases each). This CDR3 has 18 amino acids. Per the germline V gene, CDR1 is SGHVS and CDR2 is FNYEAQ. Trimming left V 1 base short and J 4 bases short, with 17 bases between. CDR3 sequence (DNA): TGTGCCAGCAGCTTAGATCCGGGGGCGGTAGCGGGGGCCAACGTCCTGACTTTC. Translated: CASSLDPGAVAGANVLTF. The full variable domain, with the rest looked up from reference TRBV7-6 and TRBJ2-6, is GAGVSQSPRYKVTKRGQDVALRCDPISGHVSLYWYRQALGQGPEFLTYFNYEAQQDKSGLPNDRFSAERPEGSISTLTIQRTEQRDSAMYRCASSLDPGAVAGANVLTFGAGSRLTVL.

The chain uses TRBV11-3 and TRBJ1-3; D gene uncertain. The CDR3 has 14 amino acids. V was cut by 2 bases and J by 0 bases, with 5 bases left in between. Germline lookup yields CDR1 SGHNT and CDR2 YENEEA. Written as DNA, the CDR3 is TGTGCCAGCAGCTTATTTGCCTCTGGAAACACCATATATTTT. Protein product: CASSLFASGNTIYF.

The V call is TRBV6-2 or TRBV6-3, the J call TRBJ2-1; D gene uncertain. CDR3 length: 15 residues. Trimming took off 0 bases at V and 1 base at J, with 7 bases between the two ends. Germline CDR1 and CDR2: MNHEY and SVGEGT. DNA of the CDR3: TGTGCCAGCAGTTACTCCGGGCGGTCCTACAATGAGCAGTTCTTC. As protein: CASSYSGRSYNEQFF.

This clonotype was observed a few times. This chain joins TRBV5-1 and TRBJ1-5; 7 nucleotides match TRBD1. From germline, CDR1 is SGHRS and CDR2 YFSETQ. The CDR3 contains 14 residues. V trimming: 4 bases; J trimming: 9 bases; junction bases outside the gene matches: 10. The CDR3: CASSPTGAERPQHF. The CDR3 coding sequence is TGCGCCAGCAGCCCAACAGGGGCCGAGAGGCCCCAGCATTTT. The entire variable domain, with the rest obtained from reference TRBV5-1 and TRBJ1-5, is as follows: KAGVTQTPRYLIKTRGQQVTLSCSPISGHRSVSWYQQTPGQGLQFLFEYFSETQRNKGNFPGRFSGRQFSNSRSEMNVSTLELGDSALYLCASSPTGAERPQHFGDGTRLSIL.

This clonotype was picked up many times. CDR3: CASSLWGGEGQQYF. DNA of the CDR3: TGTGCCAGCAGTTTATGGGGGGGAGAAGGCCAGCAGTACTTC. The chain uses TRBV27 and TRBJ2-7; 7 bases are a match to TRBD2. V was pared by 1 base and J by 8 bases, with 8 bases of the junction left unmatched. The CDR3 covers 14 residues. The germline gives CDR1 MNHEY, CDR2 SMNVEV (reference sequence).

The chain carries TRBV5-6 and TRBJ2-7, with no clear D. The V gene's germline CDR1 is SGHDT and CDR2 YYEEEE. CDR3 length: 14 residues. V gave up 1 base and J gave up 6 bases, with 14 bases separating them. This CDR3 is CASSLYIPLREQYF. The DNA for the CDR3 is TGTGCCAGCAGCTTGTACATCCCCCTCCGCGAGCAGTACTTC. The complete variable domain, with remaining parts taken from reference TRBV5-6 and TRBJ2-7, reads DAGVTQSPTHLIKTRGQQVTLRCSPKSGHDTVSWYQQALGQGPQFIFQYYEEEERQRGNFPDRFSGHQFPNYSSELNVNALLLGDSALYLCASSLYIPLREQYFGPGTRLTVT.

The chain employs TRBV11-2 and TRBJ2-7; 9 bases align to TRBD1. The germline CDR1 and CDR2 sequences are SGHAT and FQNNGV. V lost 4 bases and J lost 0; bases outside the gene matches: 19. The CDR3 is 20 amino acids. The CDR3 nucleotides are TGTGCCAGCAGCTCACCTCCACCGGGACAGGGCTATGCCGTCTCCTACGAGCAGTACTTC. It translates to CASSSPPPGQGYAVSYEQYF.

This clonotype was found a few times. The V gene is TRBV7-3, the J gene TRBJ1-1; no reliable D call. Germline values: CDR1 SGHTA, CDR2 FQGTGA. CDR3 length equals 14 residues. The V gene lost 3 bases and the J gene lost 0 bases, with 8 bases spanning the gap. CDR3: CASSFNTLNTEAFF. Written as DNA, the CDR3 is TGTGCCAGCAGCTTTAACACCTTGAACACTGAAGCTTTCTTT.

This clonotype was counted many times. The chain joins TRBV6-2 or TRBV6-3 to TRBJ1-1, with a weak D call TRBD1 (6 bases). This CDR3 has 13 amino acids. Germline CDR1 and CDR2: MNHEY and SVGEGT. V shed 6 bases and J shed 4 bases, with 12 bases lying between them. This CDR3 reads CASRRQATTEAFF. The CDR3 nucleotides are TGTGCCAGCAGGCGACAGGCGACCACTGAAGCTTTCTTT.

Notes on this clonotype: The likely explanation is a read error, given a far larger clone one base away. Here the CDR3 reads CASSLGTSGSGELFF. DNA of the CDR3: TGTGCCAGCAGTTTAGGGACTAGCGGATCCGGGGAGCTGTTTTTT. This chain connects TRBV12-3 or TRBV12-4 to TRBJ2-2, with 10 bases lining up with TRBD2. The CDR3 is 15 residues long. After removal of 1 base from V and 6 bases from J, the junction contained 2 bases not matched to a gene.

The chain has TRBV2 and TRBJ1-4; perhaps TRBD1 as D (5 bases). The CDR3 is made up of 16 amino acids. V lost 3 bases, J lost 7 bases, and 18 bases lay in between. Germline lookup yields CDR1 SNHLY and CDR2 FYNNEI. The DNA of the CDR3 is TGTGCCAGCAGTGAGGTCTACGGGGCCGGGCGTGAAAAACTGTTTTTT. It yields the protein CASSEVYGAGREKLFF.

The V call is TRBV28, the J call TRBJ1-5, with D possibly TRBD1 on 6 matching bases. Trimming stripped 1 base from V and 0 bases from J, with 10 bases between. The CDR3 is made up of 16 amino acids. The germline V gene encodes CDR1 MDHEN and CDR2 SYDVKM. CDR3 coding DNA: TGTGCCAGCAGTTTATCGGCAGGGGCTAGCAATCAGCCCCAGCATTTT. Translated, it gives CASSLSAGASNQPQHF.

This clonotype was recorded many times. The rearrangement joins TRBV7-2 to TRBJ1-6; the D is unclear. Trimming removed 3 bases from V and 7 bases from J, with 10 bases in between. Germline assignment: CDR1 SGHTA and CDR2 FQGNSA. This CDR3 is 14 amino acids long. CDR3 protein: CASSFFGSNSPLHF. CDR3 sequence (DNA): TGTGCCAGCAGCTTCTTCGGCTCCAATTCACCCCTCCACTTT.

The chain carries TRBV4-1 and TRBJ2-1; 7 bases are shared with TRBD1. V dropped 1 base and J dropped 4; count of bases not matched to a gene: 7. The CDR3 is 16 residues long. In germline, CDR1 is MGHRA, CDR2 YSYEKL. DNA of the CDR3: TGCGCCAGCAGCCAAGTCACAGGGGTTGGGTACAATGAGCAGTTCTTC. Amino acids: CASSQVTGVGYNEQFF.

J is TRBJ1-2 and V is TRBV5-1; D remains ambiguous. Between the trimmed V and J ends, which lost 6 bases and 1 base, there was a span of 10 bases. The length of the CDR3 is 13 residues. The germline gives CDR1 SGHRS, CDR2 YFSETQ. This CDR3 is CASKAYDNYGYTF. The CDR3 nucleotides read TGCGCCAGCAAGGCCTACGATAACTATGGCTACACCTTC.

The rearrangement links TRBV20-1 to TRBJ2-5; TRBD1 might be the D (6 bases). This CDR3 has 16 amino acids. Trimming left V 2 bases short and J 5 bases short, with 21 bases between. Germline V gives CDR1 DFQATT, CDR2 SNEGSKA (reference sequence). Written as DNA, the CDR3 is TGCAGTGCTAGAACCCGCCGGGACATCCCACCGGAGACCCAGTACTTC. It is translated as CSARTRRDIPPETQYF.

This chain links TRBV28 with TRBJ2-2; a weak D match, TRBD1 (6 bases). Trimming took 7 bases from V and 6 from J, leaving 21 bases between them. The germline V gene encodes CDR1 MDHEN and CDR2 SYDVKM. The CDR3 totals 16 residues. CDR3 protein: CASNSPGDGKSGELFF. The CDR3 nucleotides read TGTGCCAGCAACTCCCCAGGGGATGGGAAATCCGGGGAGCTGTTTTTT.

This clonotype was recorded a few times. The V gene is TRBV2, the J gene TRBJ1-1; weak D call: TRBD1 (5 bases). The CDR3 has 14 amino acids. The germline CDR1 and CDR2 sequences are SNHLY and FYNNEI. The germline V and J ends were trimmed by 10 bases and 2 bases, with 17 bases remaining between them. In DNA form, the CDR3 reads TGTGCCACCAGAGAATATACAGGTAACACTGAAGCTTTCTTT. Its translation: CATREYTGNTEAFF.

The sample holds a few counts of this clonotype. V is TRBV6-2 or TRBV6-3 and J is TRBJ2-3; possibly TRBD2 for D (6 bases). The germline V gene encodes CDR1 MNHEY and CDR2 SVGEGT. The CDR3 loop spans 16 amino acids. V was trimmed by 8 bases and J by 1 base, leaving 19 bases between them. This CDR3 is CASSPRGTPGTDTQYF. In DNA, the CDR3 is TGTGCCAGCTCACCCCGGGGGACCCCCGGCACAGATACGCAGTATTTT.

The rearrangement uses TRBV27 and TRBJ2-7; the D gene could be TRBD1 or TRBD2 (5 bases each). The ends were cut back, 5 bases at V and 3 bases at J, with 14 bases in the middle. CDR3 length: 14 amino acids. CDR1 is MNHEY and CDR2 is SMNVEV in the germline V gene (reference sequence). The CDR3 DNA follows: TGTGCCAGCAGTCCCATGGGACCTTTCTACGAGCAGTACTTC. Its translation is CASSPMGPFYEQYF.

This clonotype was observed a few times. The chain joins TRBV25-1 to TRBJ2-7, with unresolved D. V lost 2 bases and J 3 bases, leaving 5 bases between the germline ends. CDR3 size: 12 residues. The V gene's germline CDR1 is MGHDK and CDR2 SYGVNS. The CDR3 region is CASSEGHYEQYF. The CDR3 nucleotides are TGTGCCAGCAGTGAAGGCCACTACGAGCAGTACTTC.

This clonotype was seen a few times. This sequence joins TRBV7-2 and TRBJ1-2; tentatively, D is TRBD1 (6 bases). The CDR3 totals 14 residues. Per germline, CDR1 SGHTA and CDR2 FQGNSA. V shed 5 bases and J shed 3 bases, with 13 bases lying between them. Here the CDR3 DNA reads TGTGCCAGCAGCCTCTGGACAGAGGACTATGGCTACACCTTC. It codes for CASSLWTEDYGYTF. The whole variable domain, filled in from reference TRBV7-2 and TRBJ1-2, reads GAGVSQSPSNKVTEKGKDVELRCDPISGHTALYWYRQSLGQGLEFLIYFQGNSAPDKSGLPSDRFSAERTGGSVSTLTIQRTQQEDSAVYLCASSLWTEDYGYTFGSGTRLTVV.

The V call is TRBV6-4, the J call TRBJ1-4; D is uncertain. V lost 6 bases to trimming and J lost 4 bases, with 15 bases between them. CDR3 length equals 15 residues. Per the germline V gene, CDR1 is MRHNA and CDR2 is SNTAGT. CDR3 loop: CASRESQVLNEKLFF. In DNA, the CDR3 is TGTGCCAGCAGAGAGAGCCAGGTGCTTAATGAAAAACTGTTTTTT.

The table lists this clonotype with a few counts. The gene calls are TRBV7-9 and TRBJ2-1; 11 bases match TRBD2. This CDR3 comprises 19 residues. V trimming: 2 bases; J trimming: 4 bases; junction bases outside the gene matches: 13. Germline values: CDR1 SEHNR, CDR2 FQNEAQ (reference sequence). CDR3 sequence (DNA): TGTGCCAGCAGCTTATTACACGGACCCGGGACTAGCGGATACAATGAGCAGTTCTTC. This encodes CASSLLHGPGTSGYNEQFF.

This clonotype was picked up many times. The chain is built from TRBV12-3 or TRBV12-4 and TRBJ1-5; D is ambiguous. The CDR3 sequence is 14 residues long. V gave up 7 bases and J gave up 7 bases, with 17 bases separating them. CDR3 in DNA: TGTGCCAGCACCCCGGGTGGGGAGGGACAGCCCCAGCATTTT. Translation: CASTPGGEGQPQHF.